These 11 T cell receptor beta chains were all obtained from the same sample, sequenced in a study of cytomegalovirus exposure and HLA in healthy donors. Amplification used 60 Vbeta primers and 13 Jbeta primers. Profiled with immunoSEQ multiplex PCR; TCRdb holds only in-frame clones, not every one. The sample gives under 150,000 clones, roughly 78% of which show up once; about 3.9% is in the top ten. Specimen: PBMCs. These receptors were taken from a man between 50 and 59 years old in good health and CMV-seropositive.

In DNA, the CDR3 is TGTGCCAGTACCAAAAGGGACAATGATTACTCTGGGGCCAACGTCCTGACTTTC. This encodes CASTKRDNDYSGANVLTF. The chain uses TRBV19 and TRBJ2-6; possible D gene TRBD1, 6 bases. CDR3 length: 18 amino acids. The germline CDR1 and CDR2 sequences are LNHDA and SQIVND (reference sequence). With 7 bases removed from V and 0 bases from J, the gap between germline ends came to 19 bases.

The chain combines TRBV28 with TRBJ2-7, with 8 bases identical to TRBD2. The CDR3 contains 16 residues. V was pared by 2 bases and J by 6 bases, with 12 bases of the junction left unmatched. Germline V lookup: CDR1 MDHEN, CDR2 SYDVKM. CDR3 residues: CASSLVRAGGLREQYF. The CDR3 nucleotides are TGTGCCAGCAGTTTAGTACGCGCGGGGGGCCTTCGCGAGCAGTACTTC.

This clone has only one observation. The chain joins TRBV6-1 to TRBJ1-3, with TRBD1 matching 7 bases. This CDR3 has 14 residues. Germline CDR1 reads MNHNS; CDR2 reads SASEGT. J lost 0 bases, V lost 6 bases, and 2 bases had no gene match. This CDR3 reads CASSPGGSGNTIYF. The CDR3 bases are TGTGCCAGCAGCCCAGGGGGCTCTGGAAACACCATATATTTT.

This clone was counted only a few times. This chain uses TRBV7-9 with TRBJ2-1, with 10 bases lining up with TRBD1. Germline CDR1 is SEHNR and CDR2 is FQNEAQ (reference sequence). The CDR3 extends over 16 amino acids. Losses at the gene ends were 4 bases for V and 7 bases for J; bases not matched to a gene: 10. The CDR3 DNA is TGTGCCAGCAGCTCGATCCCGGGACAGGGGCGTAATGAGCAGTTCTTC. This encodes CASSSIPGQGRNEQFF.

The genes are TRBV18 and TRBJ1-1; possible D gene TRBD1, 5 bases. The CDR3 sequence is 15 residues long. Germline CDR1 is KGHSH and CDR2 is LQKENI. V was trimmed by 4 bases and J by 9 bases, leaving 21 bases between them. The CDR3 protein is CASSRWGTPGDKAFF. The CDR3 region has the DNA TGTGCCAGCTCACGCTGGGGGACTCCGGGGGATAAAGCTTTCTTT. Full variable domain (missing parts from reference TRBV18 and TRBJ1-1): NAGVMQNPRHLVRRRGQEARLRCSPMKGHSHVYWYRQLPEEGLKFMVYLQKENIIDESGMPKERFSAEFPKEGPSILRIQQVVRGDSAAYFCASSRWGTPGDKAFFGQGTRLTVV.

CDR3 in DNA: TGCGCCAGCAGCCCGCCTAATAGCGGGGGGGCCACTAATGAGCAGTTCTTC. This codes for CASSPPNSGGATNEQFF. The chain combines TRBV5-1 with TRBJ2-1, with 11 bases fitting TRBD2. The CDR3 spans 17 residues. The germline gives CDR1 SGHRS, CDR2 YFSETQ. Trimming removed 4 bases from V and 7 bases from J; junction bases left unmatched: 13.

The chain links TRBV7-3 to TRBJ2-7; 9 bases agree with TRBD1. The CDR3 loop spans 13 amino acids. Germline V gene sequence: CDR1 SGHTA, CDR2 FQGTGA. Germline trimming cut 5 bases from V and 3 bases from J; bases unmatched to any gene: 2. CDR3 sequence: CASSRGQGYEQYF. The CDR3 bases are TGTGCCAGCAGCCGGGGACAGGGCTACGAGCAGTACTTC. Full variable domain (outside the CDR3, taken from reference TRBV7-3 and TRBJ2-7): GAGVSQTPSNKVTEKGKYVELRCDPISGHTALYWYRQSLGQGPEFLIYFQGTGAADDSGLPNDRFFAVRPEGSVSTLKIQRTERGDSAVYLCASSRGQGYEQYFGPGTRLTVT.

The chain combines TRBV18 with TRBJ1-1; D is undetermined. This CDR3 comprises 11 residues. V lost 4 bases, J lost 5 bases, and 5 bases lay in between. The germline CDR1 and CDR2 sequences are KGHSH and LQKENI. CDR3 region: CASSQQTEAFF. The CDR3 DNA is TGTGCCAGCTCACAACAGACTGAAGCTTTCTTT.

The V call is TRBV13, the J call TRBJ2-7; D may be TRBD1 (6 bases). V was clipped by 5 bases and J by 0 bases, with 20 bases between them. The CDR3 spans 17 residues. CDR1 and CDR2 from the germline V gene are PRHDT and FYEKMQ (reference sequence). CDR3 in amino acids: CASSPPGHPRDSYEQYF. CDR3 nucleotide sequence: TGTGCCAGCAGCCCTCCGGGACACCCGAGAGACTCCTACGAGCAGTACTTC.

The rearrangement links TRBV29-1 to TRBJ1-2, with TRBD1 matching 9 bases. CDR1 is SQVTM and CDR2 is ANQGSEA in the germline V gene. The CDR3 runs 14 residues. With V trimmed by 4 bases and J by 7 bases, 10 bases remained unmatched. CDR3 sequence: CSVAPRRTGVGYTF. Written as DNA, the CDR3 is TGCAGCGTTGCCCCCAGGAGGACAGGGGTTGGCTACACCTTC.

The chain carries TRBV29-1 and TRBJ1-2; possibly TRBD1 for D (5 bases). Germline CDR1 SQVTM, CDR2 ANQGSEA. Trimming removed 2 bases at V and 4 bases at J, with 14 bases between. This CDR3 region has 14 residues. The CDR3 reads CSVENRRFGYGYTF. The CDR3 nucleotides are TGCAGCGTTGAAAACAGGCGTTTCGGCTATGGCTACACCTTC.